The 21 T cell receptor beta chains reported below all come from one sample, sequenced in a study of cytomegalovirus exposure and HLA in healthy donors (dated by TCRdb to about 2017). The library was generated by the immunoSEQ multiplex PCR assay. For the multiplex PCR, a mixture combining 60 forward primers for TCR Vbeta segments and 13 reverse primers for TCR Jbeta segments was used. Entries here come from immuneACCESS through TCRdb and include only in-frame sequences with V and J called. Some clones fail to appear in such tables; in the studies checked, an unresolved V gene covers under half of the shortfall, and the cause of the remainder is unknown. Across this sample there are approximately 160,000 clones, with 77% seen only once. The ten largest clonotypes hold approximately 1.5% of the sample. Sequencing was done on a sample of PBMCs. These receptors were collected from a woman between 25 and 40 years old in good health and CMV-seropositive.

This chain links TRBV2 with TRBJ1-5; 7 nucleotides agree with TRBD1. The J segment lost 3 bases and the V segment lost 4 bases, leaving 6 bases of the junction unmatched. Germline V gene sequence: CDR1 SNHLY, CDR2 FYNNEI. The CDR3 length is 15 residues. The chain's CDR3 is CASSAETGNNQPQHF. CDR3 sequence (DNA): TGTGCCAGCAGTGCGGAGACAGGGAACAATCAGCCCCAGCATTTT.

This chain joins TRBV11-2 and TRBJ1-4; TRBD1 is a possible D gene (6 bases). From germline, CDR1 is SGHAT and CDR2 FQNNGV. The germline V and J ends were trimmed by 5 bases and 6 bases, with 13 bases remaining between them. The CDR3 is 14 amino acids. The CDR3 DNA sequence: TGTGCCAGCAGCCGGTGGGGGGGCGATGAAAAACTGTTTTTT. Amino acids: CASSRWGGDEKLFF.

The chain couples TRBV6-1 to TRBJ2-7; D possibly corresponds to TRBD1 (5 bases). The germline V gene encodes CDR1 MNHNS and CDR2 SASEGT. The ends were cut back, 2 bases at V and 1 base at J, with 12 bases in the middle. The CDR3 has 15 amino acids. CDR3 residues: CASSEPGKGSYEQYF. The CDR3 nucleotides are TGTGCCAGCAGTGAACCAGGGAAGGGTTCCTACGAGCAGTACTTC.

The chain combines TRBV7-6 with TRBJ2-7, with 8 bases lining up with TRBD2. There are 16 residues in the CDR3. V shed 4 bases, J shed 5 bases, and the junction held 13 bases outside the gene matches. Germline CDR1 and CDR2: SGHVS and FNYEAQ. The CDR3 DNA follows: TGTGCCAGCAGCTCCCTTCGGAGCGGGAGTACCCACGAGCAGTACTTC. Translating it yields CASSSLRSGSTHEQYF.

The chain has TRBV11-2 and TRBJ2-7, with D possibly matching TRBD1 (6 bases). The CDR3 runs to 14 residues. Germline CDR1 and CDR2: SGHAT and FQNNGV. Trimming removed 8 bases from V and 2 bases from J, with 16 bases in between. The CDR3 DNA follows: TGTGCCAGCGCCGAGGGGGAGACAACCTACGAGCAGTACTTC. Translated: CASAEGETTYEQYF.

This clone was recorded only once. The chain recombines TRBV19 with TRBJ1-2, with D perhaps TRBD1 (6 bases). V lost 3 bases to trimming and J lost 8 bases, with 10 bases between them. Germline lookup yields CDR1 LNHDA and CDR2 SQIVND (reference sequence). The CDR3 extends over 12 amino acids. The CDR3 region is CASSMGARGYTF. The DNA of the CDR3 is TGTGCCAGTAGTATGGGGGCTCGCGGCTACACCTTC.

This rearrangement joins TRBV7-9 to TRBJ2-7; TRBD1 matches at 7 bases. The CDR3 length is 17 residues. Per the germline V gene, CDR1 is SEHNR and CDR2 is FQNEAQ (reference sequence). V lost 4 bases, J lost 0 bases, and 12 bases stayed unmatched. CDR3 in DNA: TGTGCCAGCAGCTCCAAGCCGACAGGGATGAGCTCCTACGAGCAGTACTTC. This translates into CASSSKPTGMSSYEQYF. The full variable domain, its missing parts supplied by reference TRBV7-9 and TRBJ2-7, is DTGVSQNPRHKITKRGQNVTFRCDPISEHNRLYWYRQTLGQGPEFLTYFQNEAQLEKSRLLSDRFSAERPKGSFSTLEIQRTEQGDSAMYLCASSSKPTGMSSYEQYFGPGTRLTVT.

This clone was counted a single time. The rearrangement links TRBV10-2 to TRBJ2-5; possibly TRBD1 for D (6 bases). Germline CDR1 reads WSHSY; CDR2 reads SAAADI. V lost 2 bases and J lost 1, with 8 bases in between. CDR3 length: 14 residues. The CDR3 loop reads CASSELRGQETQYF. The CDR3 DNA follows: TGCGCCAGCAGTGAGCTCAGGGGCCAAGAGACCCAGTACTTC.

For the CDR3, the DNA is TGTGCCAGCAGCGGACAGGGGAACACTGAAGCTTTCTTT. Its protein product is CASSGQGNTEAFF. The chain carries TRBV7-3 and TRBJ1-1; 8 bases are a match to TRBD1. This CDR3 comprises 13 residues. V gave up 5 bases and J gave up 1 base; unmatched junction bases: 0. Germline assignment: CDR1 SGHTA and CDR2 FQGTGA.

J is TRBJ2-7 and V is TRBV27; a possible D gene is TRBD2 (5 bases). CDR1 is MNHEY, CDR2 SMNVEV, per germline (reference sequence). The CDR3 is 15 residues long. The V end was cut by 0 bases, the J end by 2 bases, with 11 bases between. DNA for the CDR3: TGTGCCAGCAGTTTATCGAGGGCTGGAGCCTACGAGCAGTACTTC. Encoded protein: CASSLSRAGAYEQYF.

The chain recombines TRBV27 with TRBJ2-2, with D uncertain. Germline V gives CDR1 MNHEY, CDR2 SMNVEV (reference sequence). The CDR3 covers 13 residues. The V and J ends lost 7 bases and 2 bases respectively, with 8 bases between them. Here the CDR3 DNA reads TGTGCCAGCATCGCGGCAAACACCGGGGAGCTGTTTTTT. This encodes CASIAANTGELFF.

About this clone itself: Within the sample, other DNA sequences also encode this same CDR3. CDR3 sequence: CASSVGGSSYEQYF. CDR3 in DNA: TGTGCCAGCAGCGTAGGCGGCAGCTCCTACGAGCAGTACTTC. V is TRBV9 and J is TRBJ2-7; D gene ambiguous. Per germline, CDR1 SGDLS and CDR2 YYNGEE. CDR3 length equals 14 residues. Trimming removed 0 bases at V and 0 bases at J, with 7 bases between.

The chain recombines TRBV5-5 with TRBJ1-5; D is undetermined. Germline V gene lookup returns CDR1 SGHKS and CDR2 YYEKEE (reference sequence). The CDR3 has 16 residues. Trimming left V 5 bases short and J 0 bases short, with 15 bases between. CDR3 sequence: CASSGRVHTSNQPQHF. The CDR3 DNA sequence: TGTGCCAGCAGTGGCCGGGTGCATACTAGCAATCAGCCCCAGCATTTT.

This clone occurred once. The chain joins TRBV2 to TRBJ2-4, with D tentatively TRBD2 (5 bases). The V and J ends lost 3 bases and 11 bases respectively, with 14 bases between them. This CDR3 is built from 13 residues. Germline-derived CDR1 and CDR2 are SNHLY and FYNNEI. This CDR3 reads CASSETGPGVQYF. CDR3 in DNA: TGTGCCAGCAGTGAGACGGGTCCCGGGGTTCAGTACTTC.

The chain employs TRBV28 and TRBJ2-3, with D maybe TRBD1 (6 bases). The CDR3 consists of 14 residues. Trimming pared 2 bases from V and 6 bases from J, leaving 12 bases between. Germline V CDR1 and CDR2: MDHEN, SYDVKM. The CDR3 DNA reads as TGTGCCAGCAGTTTAGCGCGTACAGGGGATACGCAGTATTTT. Protein sequence: CASSLARTGDTQYF.

The chain combines TRBV5-6 with TRBJ1-2; perhaps TRBD1 as D (5 bases). The germline V gene has CDR1 SGHDT and CDR2 YYEEEE. The V and J ends lost 0 bases and 8 bases respectively, with 11 bases between them. The CDR3 consists of 13 residues. The chain's CDR3 is CASSLAGGGGYTF. As DNA, the CDR3 is TGTGCCAGCAGCTTGGCGGGGGGTGGCGGCTACACCTTC.

The CDR3 protein is CASSLAYGTGTATYEQYF. The CDR3 DNA reads TGCGCCAGCAGCTTGGCCTACGGAACCGGGACAGCGACTTACGAGCAGTACTTC. This chain joins TRBV5-1 and TRBJ2-7, with 7 bases that match TRBD1. Unmatched junction bases numbered 16, after V lost 0 bases and J lost 4 bases. Germline CDR1 and CDR2: SGHRS and YFSETQ. There are 18 residues in the CDR3.

The chain carries TRBV29-1 and TRBJ1-4; D possibly corresponds to TRBD1 (5 bases). V was cut by 3 bases and J by 1 base, with 6 bases left in between. Germline-derived CDR1 and CDR2 are SQVTM and ANQGSEA. The CDR3 runs 13 residues. The CDR3 spells CSVDGGTNEKLFF. The CDR3 bases are TGCAGCGTTGACGGGGGAACTAATGAAAAACTGTTTTTT.

The J gene is TRBJ1-3, the V gene TRBV5-1, with D hard to call. In germline, CDR1 is SGHRS, CDR2 YFSETQ. V was cut by 4 bases and J by 0 bases, with 11 bases left in between. This CDR3 has 15 amino acids. The CDR3 sequence is CASSRSGSSGNTIYF. In nucleotides, the CDR3 is TGCGCCAGCAGCCGATCTGGGAGCTCTGGAAACACCATATATTTT.

The chain is built from TRBV11-2 and TRBJ1-2, with 7 bases identical to TRBD1. CDR1 and CDR2 (germline): SGHAT, FQNNGV. V lost 5 bases and J lost 2; bases outside the gene matches: 2. The CDR3 has 13 residues. CDR3 in amino acids: CASSTGVNYGYTF. CDR3 bases: TGTGCCAGCAGCACAGGGGTGAACTATGGCTACACCTTC.

The gene calls are TRBV19 and TRBJ1-5; D is perhaps TRBD1 (5 bases). The CDR3 length is 13 residues. Germline-derived CDR1 and CDR2 are LNHDA and SQIVND (reference sequence). The V end was cut by 10 bases, the J end by 3 bases, with 13 bases between. The CDR3 bases are TGTGCCATCAAAGGGGCAGTCAATCAGCCCCAGCATTTT. Translating gives CAIKGAVNQPQHF. The whole variable domain, remainder taken from reference TRBV19 and TRBJ1-5, is DGGITQSPKYLFRKEGQNVTLSCEQNLNHDAMYWYRQDPGQGLRLIYYSQIVNDFQKGDIAEGYSVSREKKESFPLTVTSAQKNPTAFYLCAIKGAVNQPQHFGDGTRLSIL.